These 9 T cell receptor beta chains share one sample of origin, sequenced in a study of Ad26.COV2.S vaccination and SARS-CoV-2 variants. Treatment defined: 19 received Ad26.COV2.S at low or high dose, single or two shots; about five received placebo; per-sample allocation not given. Day 63 after the first injection of vaccine or placebo was the sampling time. Profiled with immunoSEQ multiplex PCR; TCRdb holds only in-frame clones, not every one. The table lists about 500,000 clones, 80% to 90% of them singletons. Material: peripheral blood, obtained in a trial of Ad26.COV2.S vaccine versus placebo. These receptors were taken from a person between 18 and 60 years old who received the Ad26.COV2.S COVID-19 vaccine or a placebo.

The V and J genes are TRBV18 and TRBJ2-3, with 10 bases aligning to TRBD2. This CDR3 comprises 16 residues. Looked up from germline, CDR1 is KGHSH and CDR2 is LQKENI. The junction had 12 bases not matched to a gene; V was cut back by 6 bases and J by 6 bases. The CDR3 DNA sequence: TGTGCCAGCTCGATACCGGGACTAGCGCTTAGGGATACGCAGTATTTT. Encoded protein: CASSIPGLALRDTQYF.

V gene TRBV2 combines with J gene TRBJ1-2; maybe TRBD1 (5 bases). Germline CDR1 and CDR2: SNHLY and FYNNEI. Trimming removed 1 base at V and 6 bases at J, with 15 bases between. There are 15 residues in the CDR3. CDR3 DNA: TGTGCCAGCAGTGAAGAGAGTGGACACCTCAATGGCTACACCTTC. Translated: CASSEESGHLNGYTF.

The chain has TRBV5-1 and TRBJ2-1; D ambiguous. Germline CDR1 SGHRS, CDR2 YFSETQ. Trimming cost V 6 bases and J 2 bases, with 9 bases left between them. The CDR3 has 13 amino acids. CDR3 coding DNA: TGCGCCAGCACAGACACGACCTACAATGAGCAGTTCTTC. This encodes CASTDTTYNEQFF.

The chain uses TRBV27 and TRBJ2-3, with D uncertain. This CDR3 is 16 amino acids long. Trimming removed 0 bases from V and 0 bases from J, with 10 bases in between. Germline assignment: CDR1 MNHEY and CDR2 SMNVEV (reference sequence). CDR3 amino acids: CASSLSPSTSTDTQYF. CDR3 nucleotide sequence: TGTGCCAGCAGTTTATCTCCATCAACTAGCACAGATACGCAGTATTTT.

This clone was seen a single time. The rearrangement links TRBV24-1 to TRBJ2-2; a weak D match, TRBD1 (6 bases). V was pared by 3 bases and J by 6 bases, with 16 bases between. Germline-derived CDR1 and CDR2 are KGHDR and SFDVKD. The CDR3 consists of 16 residues. CDR3 protein: CATSDPTQGMAGELFF. In nucleotides, the CDR3 is TGTGCCACCAGTGATCCAACACAGGGTATGGCCGGGGAGCTGTTTTTT.

The chain is built from TRBV29-1 and TRBJ1-5; 10 nucleotides line up with TRBD1. The CDR3 extends over 13 amino acids. The V gene's germline CDR1 is SQVTM and CDR2 ANQGSEA. The J segment lost 6 bases and the V segment lost 6 bases, leaving 5 bases of the junction unmatched. CDR3 sequence: CSVRRDRGQPQHF. The DNA of the CDR3 is TGCAGCGTACGCCGGGACAGGGGTCAGCCCCAGCATTTT.

The chain recombines TRBV6-6 with TRBJ2-7; perhaps TRBD2 as D (7 bases). Germline V lookup: CDR1 MNHNY, CDR2 SVGAGI (reference sequence). The CDR3 runs 13 residues. V shed 8 bases and J shed 4 bases, with 15 bases lying between them. The CDR3 bases are TGTGCCAGCTGTAGAGGGGGGGGTTACGAGCAGTACTTC. Translation: CASCRGGGYEQYF.

The chain joins TRBV3-1 (or the pseudogene TRBV3-2) to TRBJ1-1; 10 bases agree with TRBD1. In germline, CDR1 is LGHDT, CDR2 YNNKEL (reference sequence). Losses at the gene ends were 3 bases for V and 5 bases for J; bases not matched to a gene: 6. The CDR3 runs to 15 residues. The CDR3 is CASSQMDRGGTEAFF. CDR3 DNA: TGTGCCAGCAGCCAGATGGACAGGGGGGGGACTGAAGCTTTCTTT.

In regard to this clone: A far larger clone is a single base away, which makes a read error likely. The rearrangement links TRBV3-1 (or the pseudogene TRBV3-2) to TRBJ2-5, with D unresolved. Germline values: CDR1 LGHDT, CDR2 YNNKEL (reference sequence). The V gene lost 5 bases and the J gene lost 0 bases, with 7 bases spanning the gap. The CDR3 extends over 13 amino acids. In nucleotides, the CDR3 is TGTGCCAGCAGCGAGGAATACCAAGAGACCCAGTACTTC. Translation gives CASSEEYQETQYF.